The present T cell receptor (beta chain) was sequenced within a study of identical twins. TCRdb redid the calling of the 5' RACE reads with MiXCR, one entry per CDR3 protein. The profile shows roughly 690,000 distinct CDR3 sequences, around 5.7% of them singletons. This clonotype was detected only a few times. The germline V and J ends were trimmed by 0 bases and 2 bases, with 11 bases remaining between them. CDR1 is SGHRS and CDR2 is YFSETQ in the germline V gene. This CDR3 has 15 amino acids. Sequencing input: naive T cells sorted from blood. The chain combines TRBV5-1 with TRBJ2-5; D not resolved. This TCR was recovered from a man between 18 and 29 years old in good health. As DNA, the CDR3 is TGCGCCAGCAGCTTGGTTGGTGGCAGGCAAGAGACCCAGTACTTC. This sequence encodes CASSLVGGRQETQYF.